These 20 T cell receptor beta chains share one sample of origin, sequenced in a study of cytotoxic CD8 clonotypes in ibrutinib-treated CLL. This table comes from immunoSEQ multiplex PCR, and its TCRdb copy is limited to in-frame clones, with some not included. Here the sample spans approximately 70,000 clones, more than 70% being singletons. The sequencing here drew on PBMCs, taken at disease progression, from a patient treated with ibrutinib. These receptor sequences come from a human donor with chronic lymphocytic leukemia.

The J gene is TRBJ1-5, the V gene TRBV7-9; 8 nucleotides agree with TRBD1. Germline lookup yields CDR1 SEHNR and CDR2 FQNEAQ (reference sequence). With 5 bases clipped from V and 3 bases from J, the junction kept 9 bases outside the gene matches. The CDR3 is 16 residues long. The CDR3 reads CASSPRGTGDNQPQHF. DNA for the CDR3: TGTGCCAGCAGCCCTCGGGGGACAGGCGACAATCAGCCCCAGCATTTT.

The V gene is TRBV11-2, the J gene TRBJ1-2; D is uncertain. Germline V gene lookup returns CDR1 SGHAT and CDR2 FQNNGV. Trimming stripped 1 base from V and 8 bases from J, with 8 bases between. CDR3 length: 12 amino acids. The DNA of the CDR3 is TGTGCCAGCAGCTTAGTGGGGTTGGGCTACACCTTC. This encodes CASSLVGLGYTF.

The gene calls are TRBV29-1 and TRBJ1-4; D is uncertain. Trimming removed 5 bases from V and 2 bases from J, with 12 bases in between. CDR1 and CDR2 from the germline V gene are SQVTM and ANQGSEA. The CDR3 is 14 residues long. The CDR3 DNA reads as TGCAGCGTTTCGGGGAGACGGACTAATGAAAAACTGTTTTTT. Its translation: CSVSGRRTNEKLFF.

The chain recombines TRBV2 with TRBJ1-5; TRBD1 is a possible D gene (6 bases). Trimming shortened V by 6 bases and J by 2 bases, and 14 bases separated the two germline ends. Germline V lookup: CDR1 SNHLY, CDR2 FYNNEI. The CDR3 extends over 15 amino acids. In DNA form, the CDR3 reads TGTGCCAGCAGGACCACGGGGGGCGGCAATCAGCCCCAGCATTTT. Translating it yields CASRTTGGGNQPQHF.

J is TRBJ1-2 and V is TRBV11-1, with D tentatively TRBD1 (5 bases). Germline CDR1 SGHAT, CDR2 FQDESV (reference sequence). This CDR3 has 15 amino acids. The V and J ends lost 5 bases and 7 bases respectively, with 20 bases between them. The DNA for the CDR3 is TGTGCCAGCAGCGAGGGCCCGGGAGGGGTAACTGGCTACACCTTC. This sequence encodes CASSEGPGGVTGYTF. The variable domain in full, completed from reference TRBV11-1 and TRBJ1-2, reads EAEVAQSPRYKITEKSQAVAFWCDPISGHATLYWYRQILGQGPELLVQFQDESVVDDSQLPKDRFSAERLKGVDSTLKIQPAELGDSAMYLCASSEGPGGVTGYTFGSGTRLTVV.

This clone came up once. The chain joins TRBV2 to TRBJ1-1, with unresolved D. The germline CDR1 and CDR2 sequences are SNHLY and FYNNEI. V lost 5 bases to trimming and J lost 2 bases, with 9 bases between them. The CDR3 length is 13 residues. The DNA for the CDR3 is TGTGCCAGCAGTACCACACCTAACACTGAAGCTTTCTTT. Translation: CASSTTPNTEAFF. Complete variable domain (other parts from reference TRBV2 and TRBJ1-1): EPEVTQTPSHQVTQMGQEVILRCVPISNHLYFYWYRQILGQKVEFLVSFYNNEISEKSEIFDDQFSVERPDGSNFTLKIRSTKLEDSAMYFCASSTTPNTEAFFGQGTRLTVV.

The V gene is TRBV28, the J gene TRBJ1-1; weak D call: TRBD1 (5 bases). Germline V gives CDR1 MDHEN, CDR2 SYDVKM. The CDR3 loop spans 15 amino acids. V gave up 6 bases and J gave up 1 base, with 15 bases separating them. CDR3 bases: TGTGCCAGCAGGACGACCCCGGGGACGAACACTGAAGCTTTCTTT. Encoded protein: CASRTTPGTNTEAFF.

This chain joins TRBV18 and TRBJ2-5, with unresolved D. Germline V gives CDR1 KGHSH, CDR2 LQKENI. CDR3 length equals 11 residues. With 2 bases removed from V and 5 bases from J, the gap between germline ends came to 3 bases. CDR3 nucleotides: TGTGCCAGCTCACCAGGCGAGACCCAGTACTTC. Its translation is CASSPGETQYF.

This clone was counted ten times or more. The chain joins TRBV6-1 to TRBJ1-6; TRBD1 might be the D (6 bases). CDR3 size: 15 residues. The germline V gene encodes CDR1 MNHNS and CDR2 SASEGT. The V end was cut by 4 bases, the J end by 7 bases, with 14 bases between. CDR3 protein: CASSGEGGENSPLHF. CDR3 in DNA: TGTGCCAGCAGTGGGGAAGGGGGTGAGAATTCACCCCTCCACTTT.

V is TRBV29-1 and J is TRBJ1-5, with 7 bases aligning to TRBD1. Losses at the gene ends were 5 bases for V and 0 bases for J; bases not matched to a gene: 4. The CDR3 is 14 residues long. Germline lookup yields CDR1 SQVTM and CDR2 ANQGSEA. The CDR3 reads CSVRDSNSNQPQHF. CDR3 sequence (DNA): TGCAGCGTTCGGGACAGCAATAGCAATCAGCCCCAGCATTTT.

The CDR3 reads CASSPRPLVNTEAFF. The CDR3 DNA reads as TGTGCCAGCTCACCACGGCCTTTAGTAAACACTGAAGCTTTCTTT. V usage is TRBV18 and J usage is TRBJ1-1; D is unresolved. The CDR3 has 15 residues. V lost 1 base to trimming and J lost 2 bases, with 11 bases between them. Looked up from germline, CDR1 is KGHSH and CDR2 is LQKENI.

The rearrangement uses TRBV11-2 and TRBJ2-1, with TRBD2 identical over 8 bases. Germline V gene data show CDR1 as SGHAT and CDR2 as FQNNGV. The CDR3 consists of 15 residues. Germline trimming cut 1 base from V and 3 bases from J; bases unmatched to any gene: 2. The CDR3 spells CASSLVSGVYNEQFF. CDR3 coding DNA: TGTGCCAGCAGCTTAGTTAGCGGGGTCTACAATGAGCAGTTCTTC.

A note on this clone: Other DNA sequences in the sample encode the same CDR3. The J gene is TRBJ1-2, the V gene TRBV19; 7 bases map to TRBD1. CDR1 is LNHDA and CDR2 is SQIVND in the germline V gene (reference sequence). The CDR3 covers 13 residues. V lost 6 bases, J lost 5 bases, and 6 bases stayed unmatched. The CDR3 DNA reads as TGTGCCAGTAGATCGGGACAGATTTATGGCTACACCTTC. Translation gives CASRSGQIYGYTF.

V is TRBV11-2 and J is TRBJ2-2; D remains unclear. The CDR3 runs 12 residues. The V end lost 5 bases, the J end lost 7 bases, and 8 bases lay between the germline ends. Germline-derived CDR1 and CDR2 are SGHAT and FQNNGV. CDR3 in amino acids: CASSPDHGELFF. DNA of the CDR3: TGTGCCAGCAGCCCAGACCACGGGGAGCTGTTTTTT.

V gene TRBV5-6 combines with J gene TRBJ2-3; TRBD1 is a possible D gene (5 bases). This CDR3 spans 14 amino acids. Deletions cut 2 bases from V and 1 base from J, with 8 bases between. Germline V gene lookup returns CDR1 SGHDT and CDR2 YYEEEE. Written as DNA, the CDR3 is TGTGCCAGCAGCTTCGACAGAGGCACAGATACGCAGTATTTT. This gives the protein CASSFDRGTDTQYF. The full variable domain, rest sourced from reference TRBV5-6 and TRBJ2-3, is DAGVTQSPTHLIKTRGQQVTLRCSPKSGHDTVSWYQQALGQGPQFIFQYYEEEERQRGNFPDRFSGHQFPNYSSELNVNALLLGDSALYLCASSFDRGTDTQYFGPGTRLTVL.

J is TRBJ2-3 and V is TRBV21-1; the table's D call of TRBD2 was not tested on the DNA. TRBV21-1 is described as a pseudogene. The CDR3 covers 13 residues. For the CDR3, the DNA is TGTGCCAGCAGCAAAGCCGAGCCACCATTGCAGTATTTT. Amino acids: CASSKAEPPLQYF.

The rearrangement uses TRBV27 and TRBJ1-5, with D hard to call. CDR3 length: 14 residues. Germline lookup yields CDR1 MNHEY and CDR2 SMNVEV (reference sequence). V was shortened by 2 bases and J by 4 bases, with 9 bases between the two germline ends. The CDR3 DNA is TGTGCCAGCAGTTTAGGGGTCCCGAATCAGCCCCAGCATTTT. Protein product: CASSLGVPNQPQHF.

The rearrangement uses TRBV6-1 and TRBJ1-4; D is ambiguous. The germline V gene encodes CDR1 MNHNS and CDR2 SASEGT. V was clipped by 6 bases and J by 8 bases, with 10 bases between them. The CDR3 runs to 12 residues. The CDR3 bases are TGTGCCAGCAGCGACCCGCAGGAAAAACTGTTTTTT. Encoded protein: CASSDPQEKLFF.

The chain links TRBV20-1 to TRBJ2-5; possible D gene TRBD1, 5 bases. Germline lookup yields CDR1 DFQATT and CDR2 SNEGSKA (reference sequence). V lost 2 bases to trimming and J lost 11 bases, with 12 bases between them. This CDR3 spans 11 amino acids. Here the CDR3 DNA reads TGCAGTGCTAGACTTCAGGGTCGACAGTACTTC. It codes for CSARLQGRQYF.

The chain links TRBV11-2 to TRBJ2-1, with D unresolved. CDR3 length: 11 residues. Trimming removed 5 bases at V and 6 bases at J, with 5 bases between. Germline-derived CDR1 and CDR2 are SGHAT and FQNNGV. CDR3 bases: TGTGCCAGCAGCCGCGGCAATGAGCAGTTCTTC. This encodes CASSRGNEQFF.